This T cell receptor beta chain is from a study of human T cells and chemical hapten exposure. Time point defined: patch test 2, 6 weeks after DPC sensitization. The treatment is: therapeutic diphenylcyclopropenone sensitization with weekly scalp DPC. Germline values: CDR1 SGHDN, CDR2 FVKESK. With 4 bases removed from V and 4 bases from J, the gap between germline ends came to 8 bases. The CDR3 sequence is 13 residues long. TCRdb called the RACE reads again in MiXCR, with one record for every CDR3 protein. The data contain some 350,000 distinct CDR3 sequences, around 6% of them singletons. This clonotype came up many times.

The TCR comes from a woman between 18 and 29 years old with alopecia areata. Some clones in this sample may be carry-over from other donors' samples. Sequences were derived from whole blood, sampled in connection with sensitization to the hapten diphenylcyclopropenone (DPC). The rearrangement links TRBV14 to TRBJ1-3, with a weak D call TRBD1 (5 bases). DNA of the CDR3: TGTGCCAGCAGCCCCCGACAGGGAAACACCATATATTTT. Amino acid sequence: CASSPRQGNTIYF.